One and the same sample provided the 20 T cell receptor beta chains below, sequenced in a study of blood T cell repertoires in COVID-19. Sequenced by immunoSEQ multiplex PCR; TCRdb stores in-frame clones only, minus some. The sample yields roughly 200,000 clones, about 93% seen once. The sequencing sample was made of peripheral blood. The receptors shown here come from a man between 25 and 39 years old with COVID-19, enrolled during active disease.

Concerning this clone: At one end the junction does not follow the germline gene, possibly because of a read error. Other DNA sequences within the sample encode an identical CDR3. The chain recombines TRBV10-2 with TRBJ2-5; TRBD2 aligns across 12 bases. The CDR3 is 17 amino acids. The V gene's germline CDR1 is WSHSY and CDR2 SAAADI. The DNA of the CDR3 is TGCGCCAGTAGTGACCTACTAGCGGGGGGCTACCAAGAGACCCAGTACTTC. It codes for CASSDLLAGGYQETQYF.

This CDR3 is CASSNQGTRNYGYTF. The CDR3 nucleotides read TGTGCCAGTAGTAATCAGGGGACACGGAACTATGGCTACACCTTC. The chain couples TRBV19 to TRBJ1-2; weak D call: TRBD1 (6 bases). V was clipped by 4 bases and J by 2 bases, with 14 bases between them. Germline values: CDR1 LNHDA, CDR2 SQIVND (reference sequence). The CDR3 has 15 amino acids.

This chain connects TRBV6-1 to TRBJ1-3; D is uncertain. Germline assignment: CDR1 MNHNS and CDR2 SASEGT. V was cut by 4 bases and J by 0 bases, with 13 bases left in between. The length of the CDR3 is 16 residues. DNA for the CDR3: TGTGCCAGCAGTGCCCATCTACGGAGCTCTGGAAACACCATATATTTT. Residues: CASSAHLRSSGNTIYF.

The chain carries TRBV6-6 and TRBJ1-5, with D tentatively TRBD1 (6 bases). The CDR3 extends over 19 amino acids. Trimming stripped 5 bases from V and 0 bases from J, with 23 bases between. Germline CDR1 and CDR2: MNHNY and SVGAGI (reference sequence). CDR3 nucleotide sequence: TGTGCCAGCAGTCCTAAACGGGACATTCAGACTCATAGCAATCAGCCCCAGCATTTT. Its translation: CASSPKRDIQTHSNQPQHF.

This chain joins TRBV19 and TRBJ1-3; 7 bases align to TRBD1. This CDR3 has 16 amino acids. J gave up 0 bases and V 5 bases, and 7 bases lay outside the gene matches. Germline assignment: CDR1 LNHDA and CDR2 SQIVND (reference sequence). The CDR3 spells CASSGPGQSSGNTIYF. CDR3 sequence (DNA): TGTGCCAGTAGTGGACCGGGACAGAGCTCTGGAAACACCATATATTTT.

The J gene is TRBJ1-2, the V gene TRBV28; the match to TRBD1 covers 7 bases. V gave up 5 bases and J gave up 4 bases; unmatched junction bases: 10. Germline V gene data show CDR1 as MDHEN and CDR2 as SYDVKM. The CDR3 totals 15 residues. CDR3 nucleotide sequence: TGTGCCAGCAGTCTCCCAAAGGGGGCAGGCTATGGCTACACCTTC. This encodes CASSLPKGAGYGYTF.

This chain connects TRBV19 to TRBJ1-1; TRBD1 is a possible D gene (5 bases). The germline CDR1 and CDR2 sequences are LNHDA and SQIVND (reference sequence). The CDR3 spans 14 residues. V was trimmed by 5 bases and J by 0 bases, leaving 10 bases between them. The CDR3 region has the DNA TGTGCCAGTAGTCCCAGGGTCATGAACACTGAAGCTTTCTTT. Residues: CASSPRVMNTEAFF. Drawing the rest from reference TRBV19 and TRBJ1-1, the complete variable domain is DGGITQSPKYLFRKEGQNVTLSCEQNLNHDAMYWYRQDPGQGLRLIYYSQIVNDFQKGDIAEGYSVSREKKESFPLTVTSAQKNPTAFYLCASSPRVMNTEAFFGQGTRLTVV.

V gene TRBV27 combines with J gene TRBJ2-3; TRBD2 aligns across 9 bases. The CDR3 has 15 residues. Trimming removed 3 bases from V and 5 bases from J; junction bases left unmatched: 6. Germline CDR1 and CDR2: MNHEY and SMNVEV (reference sequence). The DNA of the CDR3 is TGTGCCAGCAGTTTTGGGGCGGGGGGGCAAGATACGCAGTATTTT. It codes for CASSFGAGGQDTQYF.

The genes are TRBV29-1 and TRBJ2-7, with 9 bases matching TRBD2. V shed 4 bases, J shed 2 bases, and the junction held 6 bases outside the gene matches. The CDR3 length is 14 residues. Germline loops: CDR1 SQVTM, CDR2 ANQGSEA. The CDR3: CSVAPAGGTYEQYF. CDR3 in DNA: TGCAGCGTTGCTCCAGCGGGGGGCACCTACGAGCAGTACTTC.

The chain employs TRBV2 and TRBJ1-2; no reliable D call. The CDR3 is made up of 12 amino acids. V was shortened by 3 bases and J by 8 bases, with 10 bases between the two germline ends. Germline-derived CDR1 and CDR2 are SNHLY and FYNNEI. Here the CDR3 reads CASSDSARGYTF. The CDR3 DNA follows: TGTGCCAGCAGTGACTCAGCTAGGGGCTACACCTTC.

The CDR3 protein is CASSQAGRTNYGYTF. For the CDR3, the DNA is TGTGCCAGCAGCCAAGCAGGGCGGACTAACTATGGCTACACCTTC. The rearrangement joins TRBV14 to TRBJ1-2, with D possibly TRBD1 on 5 matching bases. In germline, CDR1 is SGHDN, CDR2 FVKESK. V lost 1 base, J lost 0 bases, and 9 bases lay in between. The CDR3 has 15 amino acids.

The J gene is TRBJ1-5, the V gene TRBV6-5, with TRBD1 matching over 7 bases. CDR1 and CDR2 (germline): MNHEY, SVGAGI. The J segment lost 11 bases and the V segment lost 7 bases, leaving 5 bases of the junction unmatched. The length of the CDR3 is 11 residues. The CDR3 loop is CASTQTGTQHF. For the CDR3, the DNA is TGTGCCAGCACCCAGACAGGGACCCAGCATTTT.

The rearrangement uses TRBV12-3 or TRBV12-4 and TRBJ2-5, with a weak D call TRBD2 (6 bases). Trimming stripped 4 bases from V and 3 bases from J, with 9 bases between. The CDR3 runs 13 residues. The DNA of the CDR3 is TGTGCCAGCAGTTACTTAGCGGAAGAGACCCAGTACTTC. Encoded protein: CASSYLAEETQYF.

The chain recombines TRBV13 with TRBJ2-1, with TRBD1 matching over 8 bases. This CDR3 spans 13 amino acids. CDR1 and CDR2 from the germline V gene are PRHDT and FYEKMQ (reference sequence). The V gene end was trimmed by 5 bases and the J gene end by 5 bases; junction bases not matched to a gene: 2. The CDR3, as DNA: TGTGCCAGCAGCGAACAGGGGGACAATGAGCAGTTCTTC. Protein product: CASSEQGDNEQFF.

V usage is TRBV5-1 and J usage is TRBJ2-5; D is perhaps TRBD2 (6 bases). The CDR3 is made up of 12 amino acids. Germline V CDR1 and CDR2: SGHRS, YFSETQ. V lost 3 bases, J lost 5 bases, and 8 bases lay in between. The CDR3 bases are TGCGCCAGCAGCTGGGACTCGGAGACCCAGTACTTC. Translation: CASSWDSETQYF. Looking up the rest from reference TRBV5-1 and TRBJ2-5 gives the full variable domain: KAGVTQTPRYLIKTRGQQVTLSCSPISGHRSVSWYQQTPGQGLQFLFEYFSETQRNKGNFPGRFSGRQFSNSRSEMNVSTLELGDSALYLCASSWDSETQYFGPGTRLLVL.

The chain combines TRBV7-9 with TRBJ1-2; D unresolved. V was shortened by 5 bases and J by 8 bases, with 18 bases between the two germline ends. The CDR3 sequence is 14 residues long. Germline CDR1 reads SEHNR; CDR2 reads FQNEAQ (reference sequence). The CDR3 DNA sequence: TGTGCCAGCAGCGCCGTATGGGTATCTAGCGGCTACACCTTC. It is translated as CASSAVWVSSGYTF.

This clone was counted a single time. The chain is built from TRBV4-2 and TRBJ2-5; D perhaps matches TRBD2 (6 bases). The CDR3 has 15 amino acids. Germline loops: CDR1 LGHNA, CDR2 YNFKEQ. Trimming pared 1 base from V and 3 bases from J, leaving 12 bases between. The CDR3 reads CASSQGRGAEETQYF. The CDR3 nucleotides read TGTGCCAGCAGCCAAGGGCGCGGGGCGGAAGAGACCCAGTACTTC.

This chain uses TRBV2 with TRBJ1-2, with no clear D. The CDR3 is 12 amino acids. Trimming left V 7 bases short and J 5 bases short, with 11 bases between. The germline V gene encodes CDR1 SNHLY and CDR2 FYNNEI. CDR3 DNA sequence: TGTGCCAGCATAATAGGAGGGTATGGCTACACCTTC. This translates into CASIIGGYGYTF.

The V gene is TRBV19, the J gene TRBJ1-3; D is unresolved. Trimming removed 7 bases from V and 3 bases from J, with 7 bases in between. From germline, CDR1 is LNHDA and CDR2 SQIVND (reference sequence). There are 12 residues in the CDR3. The CDR3: CASTVSGNTIYF. DNA for the CDR3: TGTGCCAGTACAGTCAGTGGAAACACCATATATTTT.

V is TRBV5-5 and J is TRBJ1-3; 10 bases are shared with TRBD1. Trimming removed 4 bases from V and 0 bases from J; junction bases left unmatched: 13. The CDR3 totals 19 residues. Germline-derived CDR1 and CDR2 are SGHKS and YYEKEE (reference sequence). In DNA, the CDR3 is TGTGCCAGCAGCCCCGTCCCGGGACAGGGGCCTCGCTCTGGAAACACCATATATTTT. It is translated as CASSPVPGQGPRSGNTIYF.